The TCR beta chain described here comes from a study of T cell responses to AZD1222 COVID-19 vaccine. About the research overall: Second doses at about 4 or about 12 weeks were pooled.

In germline, CDR1 is SNHLY, CDR2 FYNNEI. Trimming pared 0 bases from V and 5 bases from J, leaving 10 bases between. This CDR3 has 15 amino acids. Produced via immunoSEQ multiplex PCR; TCRdb's table is partial and in-frame only. The sample lists just over 95,000 clones; roughly 91% were seen once. As concerns this clone: Its antigen is still unknown.

Findings and caveats of the study: Among vaccine-associated CD4 TCRs, coverage spanned spike, with dominance at 160-218 and 743-854. At study baseline, merely five or six AZD1222 recipients were seropositive. Nearly half of spike-specific TCRs reportedly target variant regions that are unmutated in the B.1.351 and B.1.1.7 variants.

The sequences come from peripheral blood, collected on day 0 of AZD1222 vaccination. The origin of this receptor is an adult in good health. This rearrangement joins TRBV2 to TRBJ1-4; possibly TRBD1 for D (5 bases). The CDR3: CASSEAQGGNEKLFF. CDR3 sequence (DNA): TGTGCCAGCAGTGAAGCGCAGGGTGGGAATGAAAAACTGTTTTTT.